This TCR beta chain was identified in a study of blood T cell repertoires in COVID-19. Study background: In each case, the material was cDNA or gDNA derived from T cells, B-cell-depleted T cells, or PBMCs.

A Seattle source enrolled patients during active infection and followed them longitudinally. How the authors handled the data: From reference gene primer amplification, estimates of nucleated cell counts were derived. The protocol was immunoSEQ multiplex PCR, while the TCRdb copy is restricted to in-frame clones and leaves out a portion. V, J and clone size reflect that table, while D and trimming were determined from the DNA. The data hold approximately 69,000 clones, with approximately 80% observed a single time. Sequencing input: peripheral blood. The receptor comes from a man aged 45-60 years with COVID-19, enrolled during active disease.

CDR3 in amino acids: CASSGAVDRGRNYGYTF. The CDR3 region has the DNA TGTGCCAGCAGCGGGGCGGTTGACAGGGGTAGAAACTATGGCTACACCTTC. The chain has TRBV5-4 and TRBJ1-2, with 8 nucleotides matching TRBD1. This CDR3 contains 17 residues. Germline trimming cut 4 bases from V and 2 bases from J; bases unmatched to any gene: 13. The germline gives CDR1 SGHNT, CDR2 YYREEE (reference sequence).